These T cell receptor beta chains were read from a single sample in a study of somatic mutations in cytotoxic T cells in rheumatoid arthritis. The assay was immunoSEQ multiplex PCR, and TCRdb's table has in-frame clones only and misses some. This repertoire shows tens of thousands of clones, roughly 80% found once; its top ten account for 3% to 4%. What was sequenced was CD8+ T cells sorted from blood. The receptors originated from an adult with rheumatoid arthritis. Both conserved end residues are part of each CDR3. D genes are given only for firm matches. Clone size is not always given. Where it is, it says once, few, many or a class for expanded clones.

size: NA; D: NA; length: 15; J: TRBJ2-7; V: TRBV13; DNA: TGTGCCAGCAGCTCAAACCTCGGCGTCTCCTACGAGCAGTACTTC; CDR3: CASSSNLGVSYEQYF
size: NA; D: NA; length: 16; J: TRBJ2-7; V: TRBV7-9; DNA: TGTGCCAGCAGCTTAGGGAGGGTCAGCAGGGGCCGGGAGCAGTACTTC; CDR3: CASSLGRVSRGREQYF
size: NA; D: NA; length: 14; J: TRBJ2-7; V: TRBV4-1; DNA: TGCGCCAGCGCCGCGACGGAGAGCTCCTACGAGCAGTACTTC; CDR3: CASAATESSYEQYF
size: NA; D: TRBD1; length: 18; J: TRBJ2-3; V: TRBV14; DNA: TGTGCCAGCAGCCGGGGACAGGGCATAATCTCTAGCACAGATACGCAGTATTTT; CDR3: CASSRGQGIISSTDTQYF
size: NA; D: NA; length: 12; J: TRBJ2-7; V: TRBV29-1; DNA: TGCAGCGCTCGGGACATGACCTACGAGCAGTACTTC; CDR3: CSARDMTYEQYF
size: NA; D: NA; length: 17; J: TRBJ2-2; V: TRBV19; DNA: TGTGCCAGTAGCATCCTCTGGAGGGATCCGAACACCGGGGAGCTGTTTTTT; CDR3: CASSILWRDPNTGELFF
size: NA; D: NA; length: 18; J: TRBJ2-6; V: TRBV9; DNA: TGTGCCAGCAGCGCCTCGTCGGGCATAATCTCTGGGGCCAACGTCCTGACTTTC; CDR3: CASSASSGIISGANVLTF
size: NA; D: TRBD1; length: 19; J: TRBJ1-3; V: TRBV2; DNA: TGTGCCAGCAGCGAAACCCCCAGGGGGCTGTCCATGTCTGGAAACACCATATATTTT; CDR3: CASSETPRGLSMSGNTIYF
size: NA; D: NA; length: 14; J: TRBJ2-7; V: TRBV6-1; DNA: TGTGCCAGCAGTGAAGCCTCAGGAGAGTACGAGCAGTACTTC; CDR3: CASSEASGEYEQYF
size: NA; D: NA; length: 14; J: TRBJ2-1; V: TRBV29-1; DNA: TGCAGCGTCTACGGACTCCCGGGGTACAATGAGCAGTTCTTC; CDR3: CSVYGLPGYNEQFF
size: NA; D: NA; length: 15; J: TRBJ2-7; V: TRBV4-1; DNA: TGCGCCAGCAGCCAAGTTAACGGGGACTCTGACGAGCAGTACTTC; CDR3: CASSQVNGDSDEQYF
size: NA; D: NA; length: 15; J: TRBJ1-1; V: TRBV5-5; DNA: TGTGCCAGCAGCTCCGGGGCGCCCAGAAACACTGAAGCTTTCTTT; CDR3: CASSSGAPRNTEAFF
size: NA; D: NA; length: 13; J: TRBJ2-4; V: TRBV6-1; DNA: TGTGCCAGCAATGGGCCAGGGGCGATCTCTCAGTACTTC; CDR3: CASNGPGAISQYF
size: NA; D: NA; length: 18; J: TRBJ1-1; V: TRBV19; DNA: TGTGCCAGTAGTATTGGGACGGATTTTATCGTCGTGAACACTGAAGCTTTCTTT; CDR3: CASSIGTDFIVVNTEAFF
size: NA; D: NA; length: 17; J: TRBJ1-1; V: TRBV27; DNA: TGTGCCAGCAGTTTATTCCCATGGACAGACCTGAACACTGAAGCTTTCTTT; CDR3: CASSLFPWTDLNTEAFF
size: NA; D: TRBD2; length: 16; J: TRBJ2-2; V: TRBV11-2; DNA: TGTGCCAGCAGCTCTCCTAGCGGGGGGGCCAGCGGGGAGCTGTTTTTT; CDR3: CASSSPSGGASGELFF
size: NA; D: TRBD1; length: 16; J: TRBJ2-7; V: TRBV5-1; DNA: TGCGCCAGCAGCCCTCCCCGGACAGGGGCACCCTACGAGCAGTACTTC; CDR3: CASSPPRTGAPYEQYF
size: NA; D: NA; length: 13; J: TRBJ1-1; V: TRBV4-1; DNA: TGCGCCAGCAGCCAAGCGAGACGGGCTGAAGCTTTCTTT; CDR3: CASSQARRAEAFF
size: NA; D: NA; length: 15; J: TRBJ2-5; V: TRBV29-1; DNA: TGCAGCGTTGAAGATAGCGGGACAGAAGAAGAGACCCAGTACTTC; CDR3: CSVEDSGTEEETQYF
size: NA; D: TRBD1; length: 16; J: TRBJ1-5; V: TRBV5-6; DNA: TGTGCCAGCAGCCCAAGTCGGGACAGGGGGCAACAGCCCCAGCATTTT; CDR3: CASSPSRDRGQQPQHF
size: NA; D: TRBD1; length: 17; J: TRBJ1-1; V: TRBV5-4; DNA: TGTGCCAGCAGCTTGGCCGGGACAGGGGGCGCGAGCACTGAAGCTTTCTTT; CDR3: CASSLAGTGGASTEAFF
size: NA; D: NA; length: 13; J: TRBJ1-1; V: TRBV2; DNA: TGTGCCAGGGGCGAGGCGGAAGGCACTGAAGCTTTCTTT; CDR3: CARGEAEGTEAFF
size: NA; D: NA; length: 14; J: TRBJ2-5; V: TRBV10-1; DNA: TGCGCCAGCAAGGGGGAGGGTTTTTTGAAGACCCAGTACTTC; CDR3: CASKGEGFLKTQYF
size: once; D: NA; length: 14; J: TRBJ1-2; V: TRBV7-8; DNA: TGTGCCAGCAGCTTAGCGCCAGGGGTCTATGGCTACACCTTC; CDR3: CASSLAPGVYGYTF
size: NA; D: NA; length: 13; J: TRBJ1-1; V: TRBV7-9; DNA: TGTGCCAGCACAGGGGCTACTAACACTGAAGCTTTCTTT; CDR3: CASTGATNTEAFF
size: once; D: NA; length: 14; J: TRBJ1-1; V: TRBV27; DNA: TGTGCCAGCAGTTTGGCCATTGGGGGGACTGAAGCTTTCTTT; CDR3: CASSLAIGGTEAFF
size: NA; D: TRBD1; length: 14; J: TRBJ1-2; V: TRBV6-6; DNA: TGTGCCAGCAGATCCGGACAGGGTATGATGAGCTACACCTTC; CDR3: CASRSGQGMMSYTF
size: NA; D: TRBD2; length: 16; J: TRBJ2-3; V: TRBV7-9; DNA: TGTGCCAGCAGCTTAGTTCTAGCGGGGGGGGTAGATACGCAGTATTTT; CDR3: CASSLVLAGGVDTQYF
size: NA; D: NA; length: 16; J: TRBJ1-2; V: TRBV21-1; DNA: TGTGCCAGCAGCCGAAACCAATTAAGAACACCCTATGGCTACACCTTC; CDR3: CASSRNQLRTPYGYTF
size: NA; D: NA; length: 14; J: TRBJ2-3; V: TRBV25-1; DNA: TGTGCCAGCAGTTGGGGGGCGAGGACAGATACGCAGTATTTT; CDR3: CASSWGARTDTQYF
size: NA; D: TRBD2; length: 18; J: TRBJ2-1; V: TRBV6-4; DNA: TGTGCCAGCAGTGACACAAGCACCGGGACTAGCGGGGTAAAGGAGCAGTTCTTC; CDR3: CASSDTSTGTSGVKEQFF
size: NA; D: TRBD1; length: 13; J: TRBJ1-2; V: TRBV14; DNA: TGTGCCAGCAGCCACGGACAGGACTATGGCTACACCTTC; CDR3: CASSHGQDYGYTF
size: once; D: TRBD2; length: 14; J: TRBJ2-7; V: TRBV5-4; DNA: TGTGCCAGCAGCGGGACCTCGGGGGGGCTCGAGCAGTACTTC; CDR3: CASSGTSGGLEQYF
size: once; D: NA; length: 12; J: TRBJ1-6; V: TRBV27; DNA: TGTGCCAGCAGCCACAGGGATTCACCCCTCCACTTT; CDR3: CASSHRDSPLHF